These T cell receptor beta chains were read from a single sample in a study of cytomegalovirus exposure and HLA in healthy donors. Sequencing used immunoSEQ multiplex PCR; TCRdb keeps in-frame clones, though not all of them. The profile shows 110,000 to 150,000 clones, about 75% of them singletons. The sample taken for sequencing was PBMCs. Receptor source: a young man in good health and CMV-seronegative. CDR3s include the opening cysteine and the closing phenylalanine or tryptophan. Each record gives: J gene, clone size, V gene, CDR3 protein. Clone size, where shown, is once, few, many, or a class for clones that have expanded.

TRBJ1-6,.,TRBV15,CATSRGFRQGLGSPLHF
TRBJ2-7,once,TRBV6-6,CASSYDRTNIWDEQYF
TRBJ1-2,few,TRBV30,CAWSPYRDGYTF
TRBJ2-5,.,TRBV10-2,CASSLMIGTAVETQYF
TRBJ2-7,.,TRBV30,CAWDLAREETSYEQYF
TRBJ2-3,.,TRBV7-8,CASRGDSVTDTQYF
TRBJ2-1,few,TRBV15,CATSRDLQYNEQFF
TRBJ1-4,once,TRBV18,CASSPRQGSGDEKLFF
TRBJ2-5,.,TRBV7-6,CASSTGTGDGETQYF
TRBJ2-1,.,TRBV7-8,CASSLVPASGLYNEQFF
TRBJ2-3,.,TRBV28,CASTVASTDTQYF
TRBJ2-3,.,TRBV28,CATQLGTSGTDTQYF
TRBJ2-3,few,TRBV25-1,CASRGGGGRPPDTQYF
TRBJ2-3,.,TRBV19,CASSIADTQYF
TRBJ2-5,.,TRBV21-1,CASSKGWGAGPYGSIQETQYF
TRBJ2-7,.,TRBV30,CAWSIGTSVTYEQYF
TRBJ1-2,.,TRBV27,CASSPTAALFYGYTF
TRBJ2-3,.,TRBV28,CASSIPTLATDTQYF
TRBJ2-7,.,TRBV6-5,CASSYGGTGELYEQYF
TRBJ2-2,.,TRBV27,CASIPPLGRENTGELFF
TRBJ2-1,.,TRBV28,CASSLGLGAKSNLYNEQFF
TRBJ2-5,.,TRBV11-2,CASSLEPVGSGEETQYF
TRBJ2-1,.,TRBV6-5,CASSSSFNEQFF
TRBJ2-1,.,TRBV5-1,CASSTWTGGVDNEQFF
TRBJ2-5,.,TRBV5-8,CASSLGRVGNQETQYF
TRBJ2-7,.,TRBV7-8,CASSQLAGWEQYF
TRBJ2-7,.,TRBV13,CASSLGPSGSSYEQYF
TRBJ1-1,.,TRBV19,CASSLQGRAGNTEAFF
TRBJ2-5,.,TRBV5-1,CATSVLAGSVETQYF
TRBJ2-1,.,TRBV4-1,CASSQPRGEQFF
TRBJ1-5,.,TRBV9,CASSLSEVQPQHF
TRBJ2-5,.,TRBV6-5,CASSLTGGAETQYF
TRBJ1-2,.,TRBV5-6,CASSLGANYGYTF
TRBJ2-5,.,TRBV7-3,CASSLSGPDRGGYQETQYF
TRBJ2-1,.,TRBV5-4,CASSLNPGGTWDEQFF
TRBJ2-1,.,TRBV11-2,CASSPRGGGSYNEQFF